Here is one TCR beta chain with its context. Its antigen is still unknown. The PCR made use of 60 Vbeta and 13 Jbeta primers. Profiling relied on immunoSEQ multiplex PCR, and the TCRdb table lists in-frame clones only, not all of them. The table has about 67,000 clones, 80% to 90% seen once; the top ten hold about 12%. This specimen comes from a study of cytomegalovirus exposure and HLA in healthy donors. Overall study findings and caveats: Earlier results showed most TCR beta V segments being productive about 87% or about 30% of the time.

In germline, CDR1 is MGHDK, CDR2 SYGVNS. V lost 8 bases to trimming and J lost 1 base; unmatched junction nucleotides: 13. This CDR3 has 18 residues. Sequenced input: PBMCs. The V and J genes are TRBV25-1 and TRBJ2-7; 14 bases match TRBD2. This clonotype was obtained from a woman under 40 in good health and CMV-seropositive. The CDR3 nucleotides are TGTGCCAGCTCGACTCTGGGGACTAGCGGGAGTGGGTCCTACGAGCAGTACTTC. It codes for CASSTLGTSGSGSYEQYF.